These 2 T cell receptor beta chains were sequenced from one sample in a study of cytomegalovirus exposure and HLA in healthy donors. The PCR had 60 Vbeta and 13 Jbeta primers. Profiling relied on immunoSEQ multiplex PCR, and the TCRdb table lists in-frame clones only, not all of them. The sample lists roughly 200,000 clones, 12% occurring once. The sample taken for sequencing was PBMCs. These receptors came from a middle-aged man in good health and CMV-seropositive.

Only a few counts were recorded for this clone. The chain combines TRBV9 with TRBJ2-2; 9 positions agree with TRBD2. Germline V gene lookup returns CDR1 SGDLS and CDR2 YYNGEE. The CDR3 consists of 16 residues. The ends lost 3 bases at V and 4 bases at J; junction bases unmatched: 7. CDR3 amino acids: CASSAAGGSGTGELFF. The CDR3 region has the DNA TGTGCCAGCAGCGCTGCGGGGGGGAGTGGCACCGGGGAGCTGTTTTTT.

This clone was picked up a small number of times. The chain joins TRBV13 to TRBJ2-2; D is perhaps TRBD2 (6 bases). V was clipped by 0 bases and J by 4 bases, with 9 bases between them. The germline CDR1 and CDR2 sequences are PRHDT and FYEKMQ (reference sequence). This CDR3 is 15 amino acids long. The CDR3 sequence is CASSLGQEGTGELFF. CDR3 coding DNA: TGTGCCAGCAGCTTAGGACAGGAGGGCACCGGGGAGCTGTTTTTT.